The table lists the clone carrying this TCR beta chain with a count of one. This specimen belongs to a study of blood T cell repertoires in COVID-19. The overall study: Acute-phase and convalescent COVID-19 samples originated in the United States, Italy and Spain.

TCRdb's table, derived via immunoSEQ multiplex PCR, lists solely in-frame clones and lacks some. The sample yields approximately 200,000 clones, roughly 90% seen once. This sequence was found in a woman between 25 and 40 years old who had recovered from COVID-19. Material: PBMCs or T cells enriched from blood (not recorded which).

CDR3 sequence reads: CASSFRDYSNQPQHF. The CDR3 DNA follows: TGTGCCAGCAGTTTCAGGGATTATAGCAATCAGCCCCAGCATTTT. J is TRBJ1-5 and V is TRBV28, with a tentative D call TRBD1 (5 bases). Deletions cut 3 bases from V and 0 bases from J, with 9 bases between. The V gene's germline CDR1 is MDHEN and CDR2 SYDVKM. The CDR3 runs 15 residues.